The 28 T cell receptor beta chains listed next were all sequenced from one sample in a study of cytomegalovirus exposure and HLA in healthy donors. Amplification used 60 Vbeta primers and 13 Jbeta primers. Assay: immunoSEQ multiplex PCR; the TCRdb copy retains only in-frame clones and omits some. The sample records more than 150,000 clones, around three quarters being singletons. The sequencing sample was made of PBMCs. These receptors came from a middle-aged man in good health and CMV-seronegative.

The V gene is TRBV5-1, the J gene TRBJ2-4; possibly TRBD2 for D (6 bases). The V gene lost 2 bases and the J gene lost 9 bases, with 15 bases spanning the gap. This CDR3 spans 14 amino acids. Germline-derived CDR1 and CDR2 are SGHRS and YFSETQ. DNA for the CDR3: TGCGCCAGCAGCTTAGGGACGGCCGGGGGCATTCAGTACTTC. The encoded protein is CASSLGTAGGIQYF.

Regarding this clone: The junction departs from germline at one end; a sequencing error may be responsible. This chain connects TRBV4-1 to TRBJ2-7; 9 bases map to TRBD2. Per germline, CDR1 MGHRA and CDR2 YSYEKL. The CDR3 covers 14 residues. CDR3 in DNA: TGCGCCAGCAGCCAAGATGGGGCTAGCGGGACGTCCCTCTTC. It translates to CASSQDGASGTSLF.

The J gene is TRBJ1-3, the V gene TRBV6-5; unclear D gene. The ends were cut back, 5 bases at V and 0 bases at J, with 11 bases in the middle. This CDR3 spans 15 amino acids. Germline V gene lookup returns CDR1 MNHEY and CDR2 SVGAGI. The CDR3 nucleotides read TGTGCCAGCAGTCGCCAGGATAACTCTGGAAACACCATATATTTT. The encoded protein is CASSRQDNSGNTIYF.

This chain joins TRBV25-1 and TRBJ2-2, with D possibly being TRBD1 (5 bases). The ends were cut back, 3 bases at V and 1 base at J, with 12 bases in the middle. The CDR3 is made up of 16 amino acids. The germline V gene has CDR1 MGHDK and CDR2 SYGVNS. CDR3 DNA sequence: TGTGCCAGCAGTGATTCTAAAGGGGTGAACACCGGGGAGCTGTTTTTT. Protein: CASSDSKGVNTGELFF.

CDR3 loop: CASSVDSGTIYF. In DNA, the CDR3 is TGTGCCAGCAGCGTAGATTCCGGGACCATATATTTT. J is TRBJ1-3 and V is TRBV9; D remains ambiguous. V lost 0 bases and J 10 bases, leaving 8 bases between the germline ends. Germline lookup yields CDR1 SGDLS and CDR2 YYNGEE. This CDR3 is built from 12 residues. Complete variable domain (other parts from reference TRBV9 and TRBJ1-3): DSGVTQTPKHLITATGQRVTLRCSPRSGDLSVYWYQQSLDQGLQFLIQYYNGEERAKGNILERFSAQQFPDLHSELNLSSLELGDSALYFCASSVDSGTIYFGEGSWLTVV.

The chain's CDR3 is CASSDRDRRGYTF. As DNA, the CDR3 is TGTGCCAGCAGTGACCGGGACAGACGGGGCTACACCTTC. The V gene is TRBV2, the J gene TRBJ1-2, with 7 bases that match TRBD1. The CDR3 contains 13 residues. Germline V CDR1 and CDR2: SNHLY, FYNNEI. Germline trimming cut 3 bases from V and 8 bases from J; bases unmatched to any gene: 6.

In this sample, this clone turned up a few times. A junction end diverges from the germline sequence, so it may reflect a read error. V usage is TRBV27 and J usage is TRBJ2-2; perhaps TRBD2 as D (5 bases). This CDR3 has 12 amino acids. CDR1 is MNHEY and CDR2 is SMNVEV in the germline V gene (reference sequence). In nucleotides, the CDR3 is TGTGCCAATCCTATGGGTGCCCGGGGAGCTGTTTTT. This translates into CANPMGARGAVF.

This sequence joins TRBV28 and TRBJ2-3; tentatively, D is TRBD2 (6 bases). Trimming took off 4 bases at V and 3 bases at J, with 14 bases between the two ends. Germline V gives CDR1 MDHEN, CDR2 SYDVKM. CDR3 length: 15 amino acids. CDR3 amino acids: CASSSRESWTDTQYF. DNA for the CDR3: TGTGCCAGCAGTTCCCGGGAGTCCTGGACAGATACGCAGTATTTT.

This rearrangement joins TRBV5-6 to TRBJ1-5, with TRBD1 identical over 7 bases. Trimming took 2 bases from V and 5 from J; bases not matched to a gene: 4. This CDR3 region has 14 residues. Germline V gene data show CDR1 as SGHDT and CDR2 as YYEEEE. CDR3 sequence (DNA): TGTGCCAGCAGCTTACAGGGGAAGTATCAGCCCCAGCATTTT. Translating it yields CASSLQGKYQPQHF.

V and J are TRBV9 and TRBJ2-5; maybe TRBD2 (5 bases). The CDR3 is made up of 16 amino acids. Germline V lookup: CDR1 SGDLS, CDR2 YYNGEE. The germline V and J ends were trimmed by 0 bases and 0 bases, with 12 bases remaining between them. The CDR3 region has the DNA TGTGCCAGCAGCGTAGCGAGCGGAGAGTACCAAGAGACCCAGTACTTC. Translated: CASSVASGEYQETQYF.

The chain uses TRBV7-3 and TRBJ2-3; D is undetermined. This CDR3 has 13 residues. Germline V lookup: CDR1 SGHTA, CDR2 FQGTGA. V was cut by 2 bases and J by 6 bases, with 9 bases left in between. CDR3 nucleotides: TGTGCCAGCAGCTTAGAGGTGAAGGATACGCAGTATTTT. Translation: CASSLEVKDTQYF. Full variable domain (remainder filled in from reference TRBV7-3 and TRBJ2-3): GAGVSQTPSNKVTEKGKYVELRCDPISGHTALYWYRQSLGQGPEFLIYFQGTGAADDSGLPNDRFFAVRPEGSVSTLKIQRTERGDSAVYLCASSLEVKDTQYFGPGTRLTVL.

The chain recombines TRBV1 with TRBJ2-1; TRBD2 is the table's D call, not checked against the DNA. TRBV1 is a pseudogene. This CDR3 is built from 16 residues. CDR3 region: CTSSPIAGTAYNEQFF. The CDR3 DNA reads as TGCACCAGCAGCCCCATAGCGGGTACTGCCTACAATGAGCAGTTCTTC.

The chain carries TRBV25-1 and TRBJ1-3, with a tentative D call TRBD1 (5 bases). This CDR3 contains 14 residues. Germline V lookup: CDR1 MGHDK, CDR2 SYGVNS. The germline V and J ends were trimmed by 7 bases and 0 bases, with 10 bases remaining between them. CDR3 bases: TGTGCCAGCACCGGACAAGTCTCTGGAAACACCATATATTTT. Residues: CASTGQVSGNTIYF.

This chain uses TRBV6-6 with TRBJ2-5; 7 nucleotides line up with TRBD1. CDR1 MNHNY and CDR2 SVGAGI come from the germline V gene (reference sequence). The CDR3 is 13 residues long. Germline trimming cut 6 bases from V and 5 bases from J; bases unmatched to any gene: 6. The CDR3, as DNA: TGTGCCAGCAGAACGACAGGGTACGAGACCCAGTACTTC. Its protein product is CASRTTGYETQYF.

The chain uses TRBV29-1 and TRBJ2-2; D unresolved. The CDR3 runs 11 residues. In germline, CDR1 is SQVTM, CDR2 ANQGSEA. The V end was cut by 4 bases, the J end by 5 bases, with 5 bases between. CDR3 residues: CSVAGTGELFF. The CDR3 nucleotides read TGCAGCGTTGCCGGGACCGGGGAGCTGTTTTTT.

The chain carries TRBV6-6 and TRBJ2-2, with no clear D. The CDR3 contains 14 residues. Germline V gene lookup returns CDR1 MNHNY and CDR2 SVGAGI (reference sequence). Trimming stripped 4 bases from V and 2 bases from J, with 8 bases between. CDR3 nucleotide sequence: TGTGCCAGCAGTTCCCACAGTAACACCGGGGAGCTGTTTTTT. It yields the protein CASSSHSNTGELFF.

J is TRBJ2-7 and V is TRBV9; 10 bases map to TRBD2. V trimming: 0 bases; J trimming: 7 bases; junction bases outside the gene matches: 10. The germline V gene encodes CDR1 SGDLS and CDR2 YYNGEE. The CDR3 extends over 16 amino acids. The DNA of the CDR3 is TGTGCCAGCAGCGTAGTAGGGCTAGCGGGAGTGGGTGAGCAGTACTTC. Its translation: CASSVVGLAGVGEQYF. Looking up the rest from reference TRBV9 and TRBJ2-7 gives the full variable domain: DSGVTQTPKHLITATGQRVTLRCSPRSGDLSVYWYQQSLDQGLQFLIQYYNGEERAKGNILERFSAQQFPDLHSELNLSSLELGDSALYFCASSVVGLAGVGEQYFGPGTRLTVT.

This clone was seen a single time. V and J are TRBV29-1 and TRBJ2-5; possible D gene TRBD2, 5 bases. The CDR3 has 11 amino acids. Trimming cost V 7 bases and J 3 bases, with 9 bases left between them. Per germline, CDR1 SQVTM and CDR2 ANQGSEA. CDR3 nucleotide sequence: TGCAGCGGGATGGGAGAAGAGACCCAGTACTTC. It translates to CSGMGEETQYF.

V usage is TRBV5-8 and J usage is TRBJ2-7, with D tentatively TRBD1 (5 bases). Germline assignment: CDR1 SGHTS and CDR2 YDEGEE. CDR3 length: 16 amino acids. Deletions cut 0 bases from V and 0 bases from J, with 13 bases between. The CDR3 nucleotides are TGTGCCAGCAGCTTGGAGGGGTCCGCGCTCTCCTACGAGCAGTACTTC. It encodes CASSLEGSALSYEQYF.

The V and J genes are TRBV19 and TRBJ2-2; D gene ambiguous. Germline-derived CDR1 and CDR2 are LNHDA and SQIVND (reference sequence). V lost 4 bases and J lost 5, with 17 bases in between. There are 16 residues in the CDR3. The DNA of the CDR3 is TGTGCCAGTAGTAGTCTAGAAGGCGAGTTTACCGGGGAGCTGTTTTTT. Protein: CASSSLEGEFTGELFF.

This chain uses TRBV5-1 with TRBJ2-2, with TRBD1 matching over 7 bases. There are 14 residues in the CDR3. V lost 1 base and J lost 7; bases outside the gene matches: 4. CDR1 is SGHRS, CDR2 YFSETQ, per germline. Here the CDR3 DNA reads TGCGCCAGCAGCTTGATGCCAGGGGGCGGGGAGCTGTTTTTT. Its translation: CASSLMPGGGELFF.

V usage is TRBV6-1 and J usage is TRBJ1-2; 7 bases line up with TRBD1. The V gene's germline CDR1 is MNHNS and CDR2 SASEGT. The CDR3 contains 15 residues. V shed 0 bases and J 6 bases; nucleotides not matched to a gene: 7. The CDR3 protein is CASSEAQGVRNGYTF. For the CDR3, the DNA is TGTGCCAGCAGTGAAGCCCAGGGGGTGAGGAATGGCTACACCTTC.

The chain links TRBV27 to TRBJ2-3, with 7 bases that match TRBD2. In germline, CDR1 is MNHEY, CDR2 SMNVEV (reference sequence). V trimming: 2 bases; J trimming: 6 bases; junction bases outside the gene matches: 5. The CDR3 totals 14 residues. The CDR3 spells CASSLGGRADTQYF. Here the CDR3 DNA reads TGTGCCAGCAGTTTAGGTGGGAGGGCGGATACGCAGTATTTT.

The chain carries TRBV25-1 and TRBJ1-2; unclear D gene. The ends were cut back, 7 bases at V and 4 bases at J, with 16 bases in the middle. This CDR3 has 14 residues. Germline V CDR1 and CDR2: MGHDK, SYGVNS. DNA of the CDR3: TGTGCCAGCACAGAGACGGGTGGTAGCTATGGCTACACCTTC. Its translation is CASTETGGSYGYTF.

The chain uses TRBV27 and TRBJ1-1, with a tentative D call TRBD1 (6 bases). Germline values: CDR1 MNHEY, CDR2 SMNVEV (reference sequence). Trimming pared 0 bases from V and 0 bases from J, leaving 11 bases between. There are 16 residues in the CDR3. The CDR3 DNA reads TGTGCCAGCAGTTTATCGGTGGGGGCCGTGAACACTGAAGCTTTCTTT. Translating gives CASSLSVGAVNTEAFF.

The chain employs TRBV9 and TRBJ1-4, with TRBD1 as a possible D gene (6 bases). Germline V CDR1 and CDR2: SGDLS, YYNGEE. The ends were cut back, 6 bases at V and 0 bases at J, with 12 bases in the middle. This CDR3 has 15 amino acids. This CDR3 is CASNKGGATNEKLFF. CDR3 sequence (DNA): TGTGCCAGCAACAAAGGGGGAGCAACTAATGAAAAACTGTTTTTT. Full variable domain (outside the CDR3, taken from reference TRBV9 and TRBJ1-4): DSGVTQTPKHLITATGQRVTLRCSPRSGDLSVYWYQQSLDQGLQFLIQYYNGEERAKGNILERFSAQQFPDLHSELNLSSLELGDSALYFCASNKGGATNEKLFFGSGTQLSVL.

The chain is built from TRBV4-1 and TRBJ1-1, with 8 bases matching TRBD1. This CDR3 has 15 amino acids. The germline CDR1 and CDR2 sequences are MGHRA and YSYEKL. V dropped 0 bases and J dropped 8; count of bases not matched to a gene: 8. DNA for the CDR3: TGCGCCAGCAGCCAAGACCCCAAAAGGACAGGGGAAGCTTTCTTT. Protein product: CASSQDPKRTGEAFF.

V gene TRBV5-1 combines with J gene TRBJ2-5; 11 nucleotides align to TRBD2. The CDR3 spans 15 residues. CDR1 is SGHRS and CDR2 is YFSETQ in the germline V gene. The V and J ends lost 4 bases and 4 bases, in that order; junction bases with no gene match: 6. DNA of the CDR3: TGCGCCAGCAGCATCACTAGCGGGAGACGAGAGACCCAGTACTTC. Its translation: CASSITSGRRETQYF.